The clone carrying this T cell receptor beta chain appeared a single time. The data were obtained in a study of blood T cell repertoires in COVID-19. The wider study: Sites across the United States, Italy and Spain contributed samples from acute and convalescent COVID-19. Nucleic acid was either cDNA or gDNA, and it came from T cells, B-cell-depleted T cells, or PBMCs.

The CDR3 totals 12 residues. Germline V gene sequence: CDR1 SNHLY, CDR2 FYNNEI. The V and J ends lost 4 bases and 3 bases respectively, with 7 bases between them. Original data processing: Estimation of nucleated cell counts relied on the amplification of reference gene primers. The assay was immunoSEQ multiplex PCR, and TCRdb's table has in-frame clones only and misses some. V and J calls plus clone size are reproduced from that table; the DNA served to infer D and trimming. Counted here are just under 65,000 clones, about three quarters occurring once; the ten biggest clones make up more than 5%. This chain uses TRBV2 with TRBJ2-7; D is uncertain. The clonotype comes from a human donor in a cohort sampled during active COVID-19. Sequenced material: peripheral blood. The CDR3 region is CASSVRYYEQYF. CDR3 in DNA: TGTGCCAGCAGTGTGAGATACTACGAGCAGTACTTC.